This TCR beta chain was captured by sequencing in a study of cytomegalovirus exposure and HLA in healthy donors. About the research overall: HLA-typed donors contributed about 85 million unique TCRs, which were held in an early data release. Findings and caveats of the study: The likely origin of a cluster of highly shared sequence variants was a sequencing artifact. Later, TCR association rates were found to vary by HLA locus, highest for DRB1 and lowest for HLA-C.

Amplification used 60 Vbeta primers and 13 Jbeta primers. As originally analysed: An analysis performed later counted roughly 80 million unique TCR beta chains (roughly 11 million of them shared). Profiled with immunoSEQ multiplex PCR; TCRdb holds only in-frame clones, not every one. V and J calls plus clone size are reproduced from that table; the DNA served to infer D and trimming. The sample yields about 160,000 clones, about 72% seen once. Turning to this clone: Its antigen is unidentified.

Germline-derived CDR1 and CDR2 are SGHTA and FQGTGA. There are 15 residues in the CDR3. The V gene end was trimmed by 6 bases and the J gene end by 1 base; junction bases not matched to a gene: 4. The source of this sequence is a man under 40 in good health and CMV-seropositive. This sequence joins TRBV7-3 and TRBJ2-5; 11 bases match TRBD1. The sample taken for sequencing was PBMCs. The CDR3 here is CASSPDRGLQETQYF. The DNA of the CDR3 is TGTGCCAGCAGTCCGGACAGGGGGCTCCAAGAGACCCAGTACTTC.